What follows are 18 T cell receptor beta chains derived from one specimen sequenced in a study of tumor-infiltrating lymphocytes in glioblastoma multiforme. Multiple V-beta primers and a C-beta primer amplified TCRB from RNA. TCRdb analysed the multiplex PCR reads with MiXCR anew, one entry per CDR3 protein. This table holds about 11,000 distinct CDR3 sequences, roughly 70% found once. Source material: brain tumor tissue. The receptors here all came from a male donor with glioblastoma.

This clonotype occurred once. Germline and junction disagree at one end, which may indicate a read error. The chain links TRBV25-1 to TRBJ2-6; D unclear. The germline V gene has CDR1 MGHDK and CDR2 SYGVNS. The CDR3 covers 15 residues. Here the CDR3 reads CASSESHSEANVLTF. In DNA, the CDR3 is TGTGCCAGCAGCGAAAGTCACTCTGAGGCCAACGTCCTGACTTTC.

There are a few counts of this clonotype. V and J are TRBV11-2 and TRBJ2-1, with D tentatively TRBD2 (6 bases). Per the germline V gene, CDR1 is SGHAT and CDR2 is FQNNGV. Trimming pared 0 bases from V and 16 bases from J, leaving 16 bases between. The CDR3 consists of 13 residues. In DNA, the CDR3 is TGTGCCAGCAGCTTAGATGGGGGGAATGAGGCTTTCTTC. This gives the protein CASSLDGGNEAFF.

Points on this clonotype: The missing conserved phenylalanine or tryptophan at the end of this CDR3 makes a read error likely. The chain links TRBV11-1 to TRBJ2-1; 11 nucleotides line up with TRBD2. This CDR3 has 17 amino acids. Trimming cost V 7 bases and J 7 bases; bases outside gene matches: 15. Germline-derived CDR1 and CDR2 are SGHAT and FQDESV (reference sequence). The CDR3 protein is CASNQLLPSGRSNEQFL. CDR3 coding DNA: TGTGCCAGCAACCAATTACTACCTAGCGGGAGGTCAAATGAGCAGTTCCTC.

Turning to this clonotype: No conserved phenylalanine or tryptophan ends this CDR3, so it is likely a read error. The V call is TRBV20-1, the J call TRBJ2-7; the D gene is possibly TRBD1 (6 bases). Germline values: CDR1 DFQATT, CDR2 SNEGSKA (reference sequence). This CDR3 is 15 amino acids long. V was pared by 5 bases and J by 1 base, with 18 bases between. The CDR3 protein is CSASGHGSISYEQYL. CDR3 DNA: TGCAGTGCTTCGGGACATGGGTCCATATCCTACGAGCAGTACTTA.

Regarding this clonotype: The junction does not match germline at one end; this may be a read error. The CDR3 region is CASSEVGRGTRSYEQYF. The DNA of the CDR3 is TGTGCCAGTAGTGAAGTCGGAAGGGGTACCCGCTCCTACGAGCAGTACTTC. The rearrangement uses TRBV6-1 and TRBJ2-7; D might be TRBD1 (5 bases). The CDR3 consists of 17 residues. The V gene's germline CDR1 is MNHNS and CDR2 SASEGT.

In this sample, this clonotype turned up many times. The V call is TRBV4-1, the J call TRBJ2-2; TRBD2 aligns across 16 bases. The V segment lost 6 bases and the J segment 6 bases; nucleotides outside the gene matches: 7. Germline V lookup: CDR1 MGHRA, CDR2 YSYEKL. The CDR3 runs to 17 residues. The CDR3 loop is CASRTGTSGGAAGELFF. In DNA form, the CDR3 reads TGCGCCAGCAGGACCGGGACTAGCGGGGGGGCCGCCGGGGAGCTGTTTTTT.

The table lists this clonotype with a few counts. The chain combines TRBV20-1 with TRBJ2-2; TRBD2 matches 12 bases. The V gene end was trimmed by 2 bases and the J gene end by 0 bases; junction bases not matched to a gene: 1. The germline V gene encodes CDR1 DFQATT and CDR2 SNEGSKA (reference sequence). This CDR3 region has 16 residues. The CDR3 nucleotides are TGCAGTGCTAGAACTAGCGGGAGGTCGAACACCGGGGAGCTGTTTTTT. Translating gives CSARTSGRSNTGELFF.

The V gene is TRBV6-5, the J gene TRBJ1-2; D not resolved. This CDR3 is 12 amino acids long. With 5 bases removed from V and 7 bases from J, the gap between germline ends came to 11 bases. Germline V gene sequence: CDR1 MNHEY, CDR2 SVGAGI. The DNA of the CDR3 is TGTGCCAGCAGTGCGAGGACGGGTGGCTACACCTTC. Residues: CASSARTGGYTF.

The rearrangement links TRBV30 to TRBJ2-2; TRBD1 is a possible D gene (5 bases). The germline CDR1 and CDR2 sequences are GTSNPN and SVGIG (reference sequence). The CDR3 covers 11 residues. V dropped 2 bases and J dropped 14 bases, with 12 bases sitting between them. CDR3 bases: TGTGCCTGGAGTACCTTGGGGCATCTGTTTTTT. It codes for CAWSTLGHLFF.

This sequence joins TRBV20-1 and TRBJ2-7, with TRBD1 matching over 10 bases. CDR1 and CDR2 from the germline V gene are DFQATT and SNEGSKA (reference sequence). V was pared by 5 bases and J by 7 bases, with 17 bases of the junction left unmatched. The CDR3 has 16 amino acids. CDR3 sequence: CSASDRGQGACGEQYF. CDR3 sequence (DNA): TGCAGTGCTTCTGACAGGGGGCAAGGCGCATGTGGGGAGCAGTACTTC.

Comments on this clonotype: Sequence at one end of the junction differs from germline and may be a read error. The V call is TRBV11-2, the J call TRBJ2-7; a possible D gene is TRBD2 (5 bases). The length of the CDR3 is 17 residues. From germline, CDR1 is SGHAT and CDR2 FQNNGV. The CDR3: CANSLDLGGSVSYEQYF. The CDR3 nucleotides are TGTGCCAACAGCTTAGACCTTGGAGGCAGCGTCTCCTACGAGCAGTACTTC.

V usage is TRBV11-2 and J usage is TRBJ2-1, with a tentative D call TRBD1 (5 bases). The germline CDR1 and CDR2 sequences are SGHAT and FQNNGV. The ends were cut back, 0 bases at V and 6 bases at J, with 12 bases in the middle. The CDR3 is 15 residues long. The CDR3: CASSLDRDRGNEQFF. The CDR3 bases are TGTGCCAGCAGCTTAGATAGGGATAGGGGCAATGAGCAGTTCTTC.

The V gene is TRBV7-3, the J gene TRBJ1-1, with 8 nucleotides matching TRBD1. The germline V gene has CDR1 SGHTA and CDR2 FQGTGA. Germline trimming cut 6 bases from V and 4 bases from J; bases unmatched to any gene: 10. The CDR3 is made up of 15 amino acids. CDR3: CASRSAGGGGTEAFF. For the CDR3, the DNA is TGTGCCAGCAGGTCCGCAGGGGGCGGGGGCACTGAAGCTTTCTTT.

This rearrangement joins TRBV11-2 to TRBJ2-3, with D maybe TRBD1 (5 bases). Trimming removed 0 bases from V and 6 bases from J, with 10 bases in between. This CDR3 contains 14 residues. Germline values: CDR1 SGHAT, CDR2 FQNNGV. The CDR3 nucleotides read TGTGCCAGCAGCTTAGATGGGGCACCGGATACGCAGTATTTT. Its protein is CASSLDGAPDTQYF. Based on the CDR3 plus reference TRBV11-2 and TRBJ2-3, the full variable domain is EAGVAQSPRYKIIEKRQSVAFWCNPISGHATLYWYQQILGQGPKLLIQFQNNGVVDDSQLPKDRFSAERLKGVDSTLKIQPAKLEDSAVYLCASSLDGAPDTQYFGPGTRLTVL.

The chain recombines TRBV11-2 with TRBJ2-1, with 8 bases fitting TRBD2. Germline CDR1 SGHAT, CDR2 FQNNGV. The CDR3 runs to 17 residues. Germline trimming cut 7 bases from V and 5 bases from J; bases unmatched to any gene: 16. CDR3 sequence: CASTDRGGLGLNNEQFF. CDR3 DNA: TGTGCCAGCACCGATAGGGGGGGACTAGGACTTAACAATGAGCAGTTCTTC.

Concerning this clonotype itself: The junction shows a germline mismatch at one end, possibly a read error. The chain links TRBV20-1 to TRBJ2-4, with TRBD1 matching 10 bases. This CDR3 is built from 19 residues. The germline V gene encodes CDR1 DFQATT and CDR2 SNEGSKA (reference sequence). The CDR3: CRARDPDRGIRKTKNIRYF. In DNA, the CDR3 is TGCCGTGCTAGAGACCCGGACAGGGGGATTCGGAAAACCAAAAACATTCGGTACTTC.

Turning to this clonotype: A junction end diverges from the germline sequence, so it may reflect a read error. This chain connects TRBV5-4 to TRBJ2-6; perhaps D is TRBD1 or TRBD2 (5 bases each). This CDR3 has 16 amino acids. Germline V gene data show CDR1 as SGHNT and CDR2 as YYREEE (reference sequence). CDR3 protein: CVSSLSWVNGANVRTF. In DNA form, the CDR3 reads TGTGTCAGCAGCTTGAGTTGGGTGAACGGGGCCAACGTCCGGACTTTC.

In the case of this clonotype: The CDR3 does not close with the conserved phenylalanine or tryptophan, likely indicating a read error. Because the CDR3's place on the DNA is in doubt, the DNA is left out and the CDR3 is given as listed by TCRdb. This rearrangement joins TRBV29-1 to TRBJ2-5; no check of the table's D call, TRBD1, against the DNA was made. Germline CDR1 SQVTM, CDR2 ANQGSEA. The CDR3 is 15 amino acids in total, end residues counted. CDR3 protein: CGVQKDSIIQETQYY.